The rows below give T cell receptor beta chains drawn from one sample of a study of control samples from healthy donors and cancer patients. The method was immunoSEQ multiplex PCR; TCRdb's version includes in-frame clones alone and lacks a portion of them. This sample has tens of thousands of clones, with over 80% found just once. The sequenced sample consisted of blood. Source of these receptors: a man in his fifties or sixties in good health. The CDR3 runs from the conserved cysteine through the conserved F or W. A D gene is named only where the DNA matches it firmly.

d_call,v_call,j_call,cdr3_aa,cdr3_nt
-,TRBV28,TRBJ1-3,CASSVTVGAGNTIYF,TGTGCCAGCAGTGTCACAGTTGGGGCAGGGAACACCATATATTTT
-,TRBV19,TRBJ1-5,CASSLNSNQPQHF,TGTGCCAGTAGTCTTAATAGCAATCAGCCCCAGCATTTT
-,TRBV28,TRBJ1-6,CASQNRVGRIGSPLHF,TGTGCCAGCCAAAATCGCGTGGGGCGGATCGGCTCACCCCTCCACTTT
-,TRBV2,TRBJ2-2,CASSVRAESGELFF,TGTGCCAGCAGTGTCCGGGCTGAGAGCGGGGAGCTGTTTTTT
TRBD1,TRBV7-9,TRBJ2-5,CASSVRDSQETQYF,TGTGCCAGCAGCGTCCGGGACAGCCAAGAGACCCAGTACTTC
TRBD2,TRBV28,TRBJ2-7,CASSSPGLADPYEQYF,TGTGCCAGCAGTTCCCCGGGACTAGCGGACCCTTACGAGCAGTACTTC
TRBD2,TRBV11-3,TRBJ2-3,CASSLGLADGADTQYF,TGTGCCAGCAGCTTAGGGCTAGCGGATGGAGCAGATACGCAGTATTTT
TRBD1,TRBV7-8,TRBJ1-5,CASSTSTGGQPQHF,TGTGCCAGCAGCACCTCGACAGGGGGGCAGCCCCAGCATTTT
TRBD2,TRBV5-5,TRBJ2-1,CASSLRFSASGSGDEQFF,TGTGCCAGCAGCTTGAGGTTTAGTGCTAGCGGGAGCGGTGATGAGCAGTTCTTC
-,TRBV11-2,TRBJ2-5,CASSLDPAGRETQYF,TGTGCCAGCAGCTTAGATCCCGCCGGCCGAGAGACCCAGTACTTC
-,TRBV14,TRBJ2-2,CASSQKGVAGELFF,TGTGCCAGCAGCCAAAAAGGTGTCGCCGGGGAGCTGTTTTTT
-,TRBV7-8,TRBJ2-3,CASSLFLSTDTQYF,TGTGCCAGCAGCTTATTCCTGAGCACAGATACGCAGTATTTT
-,TRBV27,TRBJ1-1,CASSLRGVGVNTEAFF,TGTGCCAGCAGTTTAAGGGGGGTAGGGGTGAACACTGAAGCTTTCTTT
TRBD2,TRBV28,TRBJ2-3,CASMSSGVAGGGSTDTQYF,TGTGCCAGCATGAGTTCAGGGGTGGCGGGAGGTGGGAGCACAGATACGCAGTATTTT
-,TRBV19,TRBJ2-5,CASSTRRGWGTQYF,TGTGCCAGTAGTACCCGCCGGGGCTGGGGGACCCAGTACTTC
TRBD1,TRBV24-1,TRBJ2-7,CATSGDRGTKTYEQYF,TGTGCCACCAGCGGGGACAGGGGGACTAAAACCTACGAGCAGTACTTC
-,TRBV28,TRBJ1-3,CASSLFGTIYF,TGTGCCAGCAGCCTCTTTGGGACCATATATTTT
TRBD2,TRBV4-3,TRBJ2-1,CASSQDRGRTNEQFF,TGCGCCAGCAGCCAAGATCGCGGGAGGACAAATGAGCAGTTCTTC